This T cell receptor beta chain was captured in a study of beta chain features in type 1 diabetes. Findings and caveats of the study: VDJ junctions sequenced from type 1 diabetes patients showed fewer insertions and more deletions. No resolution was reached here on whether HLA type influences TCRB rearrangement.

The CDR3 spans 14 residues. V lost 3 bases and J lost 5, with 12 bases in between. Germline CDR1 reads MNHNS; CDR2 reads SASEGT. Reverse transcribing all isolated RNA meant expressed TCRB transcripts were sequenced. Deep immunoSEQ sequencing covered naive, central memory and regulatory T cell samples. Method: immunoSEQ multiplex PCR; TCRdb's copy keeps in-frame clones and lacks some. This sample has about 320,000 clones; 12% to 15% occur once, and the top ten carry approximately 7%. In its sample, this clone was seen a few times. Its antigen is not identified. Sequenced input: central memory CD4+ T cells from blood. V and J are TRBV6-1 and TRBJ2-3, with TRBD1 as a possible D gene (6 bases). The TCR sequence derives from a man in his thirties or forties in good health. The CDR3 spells CASSDWGLGDTQYF. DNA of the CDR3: TGTGCCAGCAGTGATTGGGGGCTAGGAGATACGCAGTATTTT.